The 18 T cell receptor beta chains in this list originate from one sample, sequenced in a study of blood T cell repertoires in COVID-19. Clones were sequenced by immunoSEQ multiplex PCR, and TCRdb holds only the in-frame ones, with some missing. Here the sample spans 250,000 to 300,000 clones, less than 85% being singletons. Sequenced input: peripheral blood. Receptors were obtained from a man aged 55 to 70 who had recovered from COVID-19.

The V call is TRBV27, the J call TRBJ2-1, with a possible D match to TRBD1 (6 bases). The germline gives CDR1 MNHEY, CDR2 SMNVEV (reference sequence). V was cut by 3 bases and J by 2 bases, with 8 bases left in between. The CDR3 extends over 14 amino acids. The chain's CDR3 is CASSLGTPYNEQFF. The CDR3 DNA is TGTGCCAGCAGTTTGGGGACACCCTACAATGAGCAGTTCTTC.

The CDR3 nucleotides are TGTGCCAGCAGGTCCACAGGGTTCTCCTACGAGCAGTACTTC. It translates to CASRSTGFSYEQYF. This chain links TRBV6-6 with TRBJ2-7; D is perhaps TRBD1 (6 bases). The CDR3 covers 14 residues. Germline V gene data show CDR1 as MNHNY and CDR2 as SVGAGI (reference sequence). The V end lost 6 bases, the J end lost 0 bases, and 12 bases lay between the germline ends.

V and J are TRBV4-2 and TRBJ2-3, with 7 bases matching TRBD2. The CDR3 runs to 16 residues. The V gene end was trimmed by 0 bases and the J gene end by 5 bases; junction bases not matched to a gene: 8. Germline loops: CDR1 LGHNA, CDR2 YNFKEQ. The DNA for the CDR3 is TGTGCCAGCAGCCAAGAATGGGCGGGAGCCGTAGATACGCAGTATTTT. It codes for CASSQEWAGAVDTQYF.

The CDR3 here is CASSMRETQYF. The CDR3, as DNA: TGTGCCAGTAGTATGAGAGAGACCCAGTACTTC. The genes are TRBV19 and TRBJ2-5; D gene unclear. The CDR3 sequence is 11 residues long. Trimming removed 3 bases at V and 4 bases at J, with 3 bases between. Germline CDR1 LNHDA, CDR2 SQIVND (reference sequence).

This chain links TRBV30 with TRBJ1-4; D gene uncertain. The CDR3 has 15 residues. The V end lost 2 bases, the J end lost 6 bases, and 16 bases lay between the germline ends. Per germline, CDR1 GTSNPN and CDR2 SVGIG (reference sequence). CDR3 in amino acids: CAWSPIGRSDEKLFF. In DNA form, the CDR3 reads TGTGCCTGGAGTCCGATAGGGAGGTCGGATGAAAAACTGTTTTTT.

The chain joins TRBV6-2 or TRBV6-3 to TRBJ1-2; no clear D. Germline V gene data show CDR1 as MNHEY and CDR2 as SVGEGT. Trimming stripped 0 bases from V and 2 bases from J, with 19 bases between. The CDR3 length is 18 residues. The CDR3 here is CASSYSIRVLGSNYGYTF. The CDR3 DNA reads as TGTGCCAGCAGTTACTCGATCCGGGTGCTCGGCTCCAACTATGGCTACACCTTC.

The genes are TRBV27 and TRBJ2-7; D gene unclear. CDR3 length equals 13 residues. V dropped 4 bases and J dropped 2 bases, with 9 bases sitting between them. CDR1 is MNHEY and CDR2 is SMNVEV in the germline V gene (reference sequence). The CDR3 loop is CASSSVRTYEQYF. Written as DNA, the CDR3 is TGTGCCAGCAGTTCCGTCAGAACCTACGAGCAGTACTTC.

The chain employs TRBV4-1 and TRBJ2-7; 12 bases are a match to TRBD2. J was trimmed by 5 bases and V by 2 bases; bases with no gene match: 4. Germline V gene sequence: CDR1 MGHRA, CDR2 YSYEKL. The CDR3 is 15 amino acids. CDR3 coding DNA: TGCGCCAGCAGCCAATTGACTAGCGGGAGCAACGAGCAGTACTTC. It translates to CASSQLTSGSNEQYF.

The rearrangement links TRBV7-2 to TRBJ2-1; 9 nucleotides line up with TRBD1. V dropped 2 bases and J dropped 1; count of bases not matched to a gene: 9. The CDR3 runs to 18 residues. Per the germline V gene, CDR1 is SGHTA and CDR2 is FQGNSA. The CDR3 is CASSLSSPGQGSYNEQFF. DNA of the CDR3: TGTGCCAGCAGCTTATCTTCACCGGGACAGGGATCCTACAATGAGCAGTTCTTC.

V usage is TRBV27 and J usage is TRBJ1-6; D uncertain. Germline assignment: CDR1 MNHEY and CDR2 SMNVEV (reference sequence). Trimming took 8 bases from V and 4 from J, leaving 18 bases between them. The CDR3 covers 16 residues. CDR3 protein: CASPKKEVSYNSPLHF. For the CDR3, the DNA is TGTGCCAGCCCAAAGAAGGAGGTTTCGTATAATTCACCCCTCCACTTT.

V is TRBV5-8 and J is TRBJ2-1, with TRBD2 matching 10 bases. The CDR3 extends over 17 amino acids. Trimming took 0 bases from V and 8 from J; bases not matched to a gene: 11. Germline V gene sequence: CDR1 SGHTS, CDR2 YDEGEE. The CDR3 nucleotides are TGTGCCAGCAGCTTGGACCAAGGAGCGGGAGGGCTCCATGAGCAGTTCTTC. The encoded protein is CASSLDQGAGGLHEQFF.

CDR3 DNA: TGTGCCACCAGCGGAGGGATTTTGCGGGAGCCCCAGCATTTT. It yields the protein CATSGGILREPQHF. The chain combines TRBV15 with TRBJ1-5; no clear D. Trimming cost V 5 bases and J 8 bases, with 16 bases left between them. CDR3 length equals 14 residues. Per the germline V gene, CDR1 is LNHNV and CDR2 is YYDKDF (reference sequence).

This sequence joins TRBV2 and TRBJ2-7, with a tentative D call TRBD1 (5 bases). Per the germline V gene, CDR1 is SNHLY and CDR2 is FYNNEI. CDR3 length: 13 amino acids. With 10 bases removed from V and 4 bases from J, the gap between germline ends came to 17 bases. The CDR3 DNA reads TGTGCCACCCAGGGTAGGCAGAGTTACGAGCAGTACTTC. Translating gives CATQGRQSYEQYF.

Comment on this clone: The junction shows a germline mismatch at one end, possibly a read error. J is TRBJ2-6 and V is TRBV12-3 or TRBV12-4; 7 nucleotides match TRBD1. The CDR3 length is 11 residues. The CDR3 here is CASSFLGQRAF. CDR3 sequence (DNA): TGTGCCAGCAGTTTTCTGGGACAGAGGGCTTTC.

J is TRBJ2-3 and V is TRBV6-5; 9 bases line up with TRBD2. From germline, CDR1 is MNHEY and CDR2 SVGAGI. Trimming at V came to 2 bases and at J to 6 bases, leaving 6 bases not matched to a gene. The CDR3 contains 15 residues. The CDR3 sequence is CASSYISGRSDTQYF. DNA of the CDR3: TGTGCCAGCAGTTACATTAGCGGGAGATCCGATACGCAGTATTTT.

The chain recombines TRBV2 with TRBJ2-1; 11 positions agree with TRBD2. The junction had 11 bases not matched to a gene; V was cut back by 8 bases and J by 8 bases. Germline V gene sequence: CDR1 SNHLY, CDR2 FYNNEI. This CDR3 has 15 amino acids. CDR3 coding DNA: TGTGCCAGCGCCCGACTAGCGGGAAAACGCGATGAGCAGTTCTTC. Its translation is CASARLAGKRDEQFF.

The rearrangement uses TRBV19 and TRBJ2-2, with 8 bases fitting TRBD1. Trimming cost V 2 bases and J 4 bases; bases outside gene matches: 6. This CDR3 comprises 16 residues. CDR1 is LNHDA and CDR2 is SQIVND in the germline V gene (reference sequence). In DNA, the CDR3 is TGTGCCAGTAGTATAACGTCCAGGGGGCTCACCGGGGAGCTGTTTTTT. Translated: CASSITSRGLTGELFF. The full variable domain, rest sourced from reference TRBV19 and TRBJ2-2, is DGGITQSPKYLFRKEGQNVTLSCEQNLNHDAMYWYRQDPGQGLRLIYYSQIVNDFQKGDIAEGYSVSREKKESFPLTVTSAQKNPTAFYLCASSITSRGLTGELFFGEGSRLTVL.

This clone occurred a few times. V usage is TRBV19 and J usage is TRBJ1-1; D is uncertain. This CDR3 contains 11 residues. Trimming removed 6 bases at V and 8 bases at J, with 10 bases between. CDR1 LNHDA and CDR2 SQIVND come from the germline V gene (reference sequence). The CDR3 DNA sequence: TGTGCCAGTAGGCGGGCCCAGGAAGCTTTCTTT. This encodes CASRRAQEAFF. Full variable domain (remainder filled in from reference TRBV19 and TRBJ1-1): DGGITQSPKYLFRKEGQNVTLSCEQNLNHDAMYWYRQDPGQGLRLIYYSQIVNDFQKGDIAEGYSVSREKKESFPLTVTSAQKNPTAFYLCASRRAQEAFFGQGTRLTVV.